This T cell receptor (beta chain) was recorded in a study of metastatic and nonmetastatic thyroid tumors. TCRdb reanalyzed the PCR reads with MiXCR. Here the sample spans 25,000 to 30,000 clones, around 22% being singletons. Thyroid surgery had not been preceded by any treatment in any patient. Germline V lookup: CDR1 SGHAT, CDR2 FQNNGV. With 6 bases removed from V and 3 bases from J, the gap between germline ends came to 24 bases. The CDR3 is 17 residues long. This receptor was taken from a female donor with papillary thyroid cancer or a benign thyroid nodule (not recorded which). Some clones in this sample may be carry-over from other donors' samples. Sequenced input: blood. The chain carries TRBV11-2 and TRBJ2-7; D may correspond to TRBD1 or TRBD2 (6 bases each). The CDR3 region has the DNA TGTGCCAGCAGTTACTCGACGGAGGGGGGCGGTCGCTACGAGCAGTACTTC. Translation: CASSYSTEGGGRYEQYF.